This is a list of T cell receptor beta chains from one sample in a study of blood T cell repertoires in COVID-19. Sequenced by immunoSEQ multiplex PCR; TCRdb stores in-frame clones only, minus some. Here the sample spans 200,000 to 250,000 clones, 82% being singletons. Source material: peripheral blood. These receptors all come from an elderly woman with COVID-19, enrolled during active disease. Each CDR3 is given with its conserved first and last residue. Fields, in order: J gene, clone size, D gene, V gene, CDR3 protein, CDR3 DNA. The D gene is left open where the match is weak. Where a row states a size, it is once, few, many or the class of an expanded clone; other rows omit it.

j_call: TRBJ1-2
clone_size: .
d_call: .
v_call: TRBV4-1
cdr3_aa: CASSQDGEGRTYGYTF
cdr3_nt: TGCGCCAGCAGCCAAGATGGGGAGGGTCGAACCTATGGCTACACCTTC

j_call: TRBJ2-5
clone_size: .
d_call: TRBD1
v_call: TRBV6-2/TRBV6-3
cdr3_aa: CASSQDRAYETQYF
cdr3_nt: TGTGCCAGCAGTCAGGACAGGGCTTACGAGACCCAGTACTTC

j_call: TRBJ1-5
clone_size: .
d_call: .
v_call: TRBV28
cdr3_aa: CASSPRQVHQPQHF
cdr3_nt: TGTGCCAGCAGTCCAAGACAGGTCCATCAGCCCCAGCATTTT

j_call: TRBJ2-7
clone_size: .
d_call: TRBD1
v_call: TRBV7-6
cdr3_aa: CASSFGTVSYEQYF
cdr3_nt: TGTGCCAGCAGCTTTGGGACAGTATCCTACGAGCAGTACTTC

j_call: TRBJ1-3
clone_size: .
d_call: .
v_call: TRBV18
cdr3_aa: CASSPDRGGGNTIYF
cdr3_nt: TGTGCCAGCTCACCGGACCGGGGAGGTGGAAACACCATATATTTT

j_call: TRBJ1-1
clone_size: once
d_call: .
v_call: TRBV29-1
cdr3_aa: CSATRQMNTEAFF
cdr3_nt: TGCAGCGCCACACGACAGATGAACACTGAAGCTTTCTTT

j_call: TRBJ2-5
clone_size: .
d_call: TRBD1
v_call: TRBV2
cdr3_aa: CASREQGAGTQYF
cdr3_nt: TGTGCCAGCAGAGAACAGGGGGCGGGGACCCAGTACTTC

j_call: TRBJ2-1
clone_size: few
d_call: TRBD1
v_call: TRBV12-3/TRBV12-4
cdr3_aa: CASRPTGVVEQFF
cdr3_nt: TGTGCCAGCAGGCCAACAGGGGTGGTTGAGCAGTTCTTC

j_call: TRBJ2-1
clone_size: .
d_call: TRBD2
v_call: TRBV11-3
cdr3_aa: CASSPGLAGGQDNEQFF
cdr3_nt: TGTGCCAGCAGCCCAGGACTAGCGGGGGGGCAGGACAATGAGCAGTTCTTC

j_call: TRBJ1-2
clone_size: .
d_call: .
v_call: TRBV3-1/TRBV3-2
cdr3_aa: CASSQGGGVNGYTF
cdr3_nt: TGTGCCAGCAGCCAAGGGGGGGGAGTGAACGGCTACACCTTC

j_call: TRBJ2-3
clone_size: .
d_call: TRBD1
v_call: TRBV10-3
cdr3_aa: CAISTGGADTQYF
cdr3_nt: TGTGCCATCAGCACAGGGGGCGCAGATACGCAGTATTTT

j_call: TRBJ2-3
clone_size: few
d_call: TRBD1
v_call: TRBV27
cdr3_aa: CASSLSGTGRTDTQYF
cdr3_nt: TGTGCCAGCAGTTTATCGGGGACAGGCCGCACAGATACGCAGTATTTT

j_call: TRBJ2-2
clone_size: .
d_call: .
v_call: TRBV5-1
cdr3_aa: CASSLGRTHTGELFF
cdr3_nt: TGCGCCAGCAGCTTAGGTCGGACTCACACCGGGGAGCTGTTTTTT

j_call: TRBJ1-1
clone_size: .
d_call: .
v_call: TRBV3-1/TRBV3-2
cdr3_aa: CASSQVAGSEAFF
cdr3_nt: TGTGCCAGCAGCCAAGTTGCAGGTTCTGAAGCTTTCTTT

j_call: TRBJ1-2
clone_size: .
d_call: .
v_call: TRBV27
cdr3_aa: CASSAGRTTIYTF
cdr3_nt: TGTGCCAGCAGTGCGGGACGGACCACGATCTACACCTTC

j_call: TRBJ2-1
clone_size: .
d_call: TRBD2
v_call: TRBV5-6
cdr3_aa: CASREGLAAYNEQFF
cdr3_nt: TGTGCCAGTAGGGAGGGACTAGCGGCTTACAATGAGCAGTTCTTC

j_call: TRBJ2-1
clone_size: .
d_call: TRBD2
v_call: TRBV14
cdr3_aa: CASSPPGLAAYNEQFF
cdr3_nt: TGTGCCAGCAGCCCCCCCGGACTAGCTGCCTACAATGAGCAGTTCTTC

j_call: TRBJ1-1
clone_size: .
d_call: TRBD1
v_call: TRBV28
cdr3_aa: CASSLPGTGIEAFF
cdr3_nt: TGTGCCAGCAGTTTACCAGGGACAGGAATTGAAGCTTTCTTT

j_call: TRBJ2-2
clone_size: .
d_call: .
v_call: TRBV11-3
cdr3_aa: CASSSRVLGELFF
cdr3_nt: TGTGCCAGCAGCTCCAGGGTTCTCGGGGAGCTGTTTTTT

j_call: TRBJ1-2
clone_size: .
d_call: .
v_call: TRBV27
cdr3_aa: CASRDRAQTTLGYTF
cdr3_nt: TGTGCCAGCAGGGACAGAGCCCAGACTACTCTTGGCTACACCTTC

j_call: TRBJ2-5
clone_size: .
d_call: .
v_call: TRBV29-1
cdr3_aa: CSGGRGQETQYF
cdr3_nt: TGCAGCGGGGGACGGGGGCAAGAGACCCAGTACTTC

j_call: TRBJ1-6
clone_size: many
d_call: .
v_call: TRBV3-1/TRBV3-2
cdr3_aa: CASSQSRSPLHF
cdr3_nt: TGTGCCAGCAGCCAATCTCGTTCACCCCTCCACTTT

j_call: TRBJ2-2
clone_size: .
d_call: .
v_call: TRBV7-2
cdr3_aa: CASSRYSTGELFF
cdr3_nt: TGTGCCAGCAGCCGGTACTCCACCGGGGAGCTGTTTTTT

j_call: TRBJ1-5
clone_size: .
d_call: .
v_call: TRBV19
cdr3_aa: CASSNGQTRRNQPQHF
cdr3_nt: TGTGCCAGTAGTAACGGACAGACTCGGCGCAATCAGCCCCAGCATTTT

j_call: TRBJ1-1
clone_size: .
d_call: .
v_call: TRBV5-1
cdr3_aa: CASSPEIYTEAFF
cdr3_nt: TGCGCCAGCAGCCCGGAGATTTACACTGAAGCTTTCTTT

j_call: TRBJ2-1
clone_size: .
d_call: .
v_call: TRBV9
cdr3_aa: CASSPYDNEQFF
cdr3_nt: TGTGCCAGCAGCCCCTATGATAATGAGCAGTTCTTC

j_call: TRBJ1-6
clone_size: .
d_call: .
v_call: TRBV30
cdr3_aa: CAWSLESYNSPLHF
cdr3_nt: TGTGCCTGGAGTTTAGAGTCCTATAATTCACCCCTCCACTTT

j_call: TRBJ1-5
clone_size: .
d_call: .
v_call: TRBV24-1
cdr3_aa: CATSDFSSNQPQHF
cdr3_nt: TGTGCCACCAGTGATTTTTCGAGCAATCAGCCCCAGCATTTT

j_call: TRBJ1-1
clone_size: .
d_call: .
v_call: TRBV7-3
cdr3_aa: CASSLEGGGTEAFF
cdr3_nt: TGTGCCAGCAGCTTAGAGGGAGGTGGCACTGAAGCTTTCTTT

j_call: TRBJ2-6
clone_size: .
d_call: TRBD1
v_call: TRBV7-2
cdr3_aa: CASSFRATGQGGGANVLTF
cdr3_nt: TGTGCCAGCAGCTTCCGGGCTACGGGACAGGGTGGAGGGGCCAACGTCCTGACTTTC

j_call: TRBJ1-5
clone_size: .
d_call: TRBD1
v_call: TRBV10-2
cdr3_aa: CASRGVEGQGYSQPQHF
cdr3_nt: TGCGCCAGCAGGGGGGTAGAAGGACAGGGGTATAGTCAGCCCCAGCATTTT

j_call: TRBJ1-5
clone_size: .
d_call: .
v_call: TRBV30
cdr3_aa: CAWRGGRNQPQHF
cdr3_nt: TGTGCCTGGAGGGGGGGGCGGAATCAGCCCCAGCATTTT

j_call: TRBJ2-7
clone_size: once
d_call: .
v_call: TRBV30
cdr3_aa: CAWGRDRLHEQYF
cdr3_nt: TGTGCCTGGGGGAGGGACAGGCTACACGAGCAGTACTTC

j_call: TRBJ2-1
clone_size: .
d_call: TRBD2
v_call: TRBV28
cdr3_aa: CASSRYGSGSSYNEQFF
cdr3_nt: TGTGCCAGCAGTCGATATGGGAGCGGGAGCTCCTACAATGAGCAGTTCTTC

j_call: TRBJ2-7
clone_size: .
d_call: TRBD1
v_call: TRBV15
cdr3_aa: CATSRDPPGQAKPYEQYF
cdr3_nt: TGTGCCACCAGCAGAGACCCACCGGGACAGGCAAAACCCTACGAGCAGTACTTC

j_call: TRBJ2-2
clone_size: .
d_call: .
v_call: TRBV2
cdr3_aa: CATSRENTGELFF
cdr3_nt: TGTGCCACTAGTCGGGAAAACACCGGGGAGCTGTTTTTT

j_call: TRBJ1-1
clone_size: once
d_call: .
v_call: TRBV28
cdr3_aa: CASESPWSSMNTEAFF
cdr3_nt: TGTGCCAGCGAATCGCCGTGGAGTTCAATGAACACTGAAGCTTTCTTT

j_call: TRBJ2-5
clone_size: .
d_call: TRBD2
v_call: TRBV5-1
cdr3_aa: CASSGLAGAGTQYF
cdr3_nt: TGCGCCAGCAGTGGACTAGCGGGGGCAGGGACCCAGTACTTC

j_call: TRBJ1-1
clone_size: few
d_call: .
v_call: TRBV7-2
cdr3_aa: CASSYDRTEAFF
cdr3_nt: TGTGCCAGCAGCTACGACAGGACTGAAGCTTTCTTT

j_call: TRBJ1-2
clone_size: few
d_call: .
v_call: TRBV21-1
cdr3_aa: CASSKGQGRIYGYTF
cdr3_nt: TGTGCCAGCAGCAAAGGTCAGGGGCGCATATATGGCTACACCTTC

j_call: TRBJ2-3
clone_size: once
d_call: .
v_call: TRBV19
cdr3_aa: CASSMNERAQYF
cdr3_nt: TGTGCCAGTAGTATGAATGAGCGGGCGCAGTATTTT

j_call: TRBJ2-7
clone_size: .
d_call: TRBD2
v_call: TRBV5-5
cdr3_aa: CASSWTSGASYEQYF
cdr3_nt: TGTGCCAGCAGCTGGACTAGCGGGGCCTCCTACGAGCAGTACTTC

j_call: TRBJ1-3
clone_size: .
d_call: .
v_call: TRBV13
cdr3_aa: CASSLDSSSGNTIYF
cdr3_nt: TGTGCCAGCAGCCTAGACAGCAGCTCTGGAAACACCATATATTTT

j_call: TRBJ1-5
clone_size: .
d_call: TRBD1
v_call: TRBV2
cdr3_aa: CASRTGTVSNQPQHF
cdr3_nt: TGTGCCAGCAGAACCGGGACAGTGAGCAATCAGCCCCAGCATTTT

j_call: TRBJ1-4
clone_size: once
d_call: .
v_call: TRBV27
cdr3_aa: CASTPRLATNEKLFF
cdr3_nt: TGTGCCAGCACCCCCAGGTTGGCGACTAATGAAAAACTGTTTTTT

j_call: TRBJ2-7
clone_size: once
d_call: TRBD1
v_call: TRBV4-3
cdr3_aa: CASSQNWGTGTYEQYF
cdr3_nt: TGCGCCAGCAGCCAAAATTGGGGGACAGGTACCTACGAGCAGTACTTC

j_call: TRBJ2-7
clone_size: few
d_call: .
v_call: TRBV5-1
cdr3_aa: CASSPTITTYEQYF
cdr3_nt: TGCGCCAGCAGCCCAACAATTACTACCTACGAGCAGTACTTC

j_call: TRBJ2-7
clone_size: .
d_call: TRBD2
v_call: TRBV7-3
cdr3_aa: CASSPGLAGVYEQYF
cdr3_nt: TGTGCCAGTTCCCCGGGACTAGCGGGGGTCTACGAGCAGTACTTC

j_call: TRBJ1-1
clone_size: once
d_call: TRBD1
v_call: TRBV5-4
cdr3_aa: CASSRRDRGSEAFF
cdr3_nt: TGTGCCAGCAGCCGCCGGGACAGGGGCTCTGAAGCTTTCTTT

j_call: TRBJ1-1
clone_size: .
d_call: TRBD1
v_call: TRBV29-1
cdr3_aa: CSVLGQGNTEAFF
cdr3_nt: TGCAGCGTTTTAGGACAGGGGAACACTGAAGCTTTCTTT

j_call: TRBJ1-2
clone_size: few
d_call: .
v_call: TRBV28
cdr3_aa: CASTLGGRWGYTF
cdr3_nt: TGTGCCAGCACCCTCGGGGGACGGTGGGGCTACACCTTC

j_call: TRBJ1-1
clone_size: .
d_call: .
v_call: TRBV4-2
cdr3_aa: CASSIRGRGTTEAFF
cdr3_nt: TGTGCCAGCAGCATACGAGGGCGCGGTACCACTGAAGCTTTCTTT

j_call: TRBJ1-5
clone_size: .
d_call: TRBD1
v_call: TRBV3-1/TRBV3-2
cdr3_aa: CASSPGGISNQPQHF
cdr3_nt: TGTGCCAGCAGCCCAGGGGGTATCAGCAATCAGCCCCAGCATTTT

j_call: TRBJ1-5
clone_size: few
d_call: .
v_call: TRBV6-2/TRBV6-3
cdr3_aa: CASSYRETVPNQPQHF
cdr3_nt: TGTGCCAGCAGTTACCGGGAGACAGTGCCCAATCAGCCCCAGCATTTT

j_call: TRBJ1-3
clone_size: .
d_call: .
v_call: TRBV30
cdr3_aa: CAGGAFSGNTIYF
cdr3_nt: TGTGCCGGAGGGGCCTTCTCTGGAAACACCATATATTTT